Listed below are T cell receptor beta chains from one sample, sequenced in a study of cytomegalovirus exposure and HLA in healthy donors. Only in-frame clones appear in the TCRdb table, and some are missing; sequencing was by immunoSEQ multiplex PCR. The sample records about 180,000 clones, 84% being singletons. Sequencing used PBMCs. These TCRs come from a man younger than 40 in good health and CMV-seronegative. The CDR3 runs from the conserved cysteine through the conserved F or W. Fields, in order: J gene, clone size, D gene, V gene, CDR3 length, CDR3 protein, CDR3 DNA. A D gene is named only where the DNA matches it firmly. Some rows mark clone size as missing; the rest say once, few, many or name a class of expanded clone.

>TRBJ2-3|-|TRBD2|TRBV19|14
CASRDGGVTDTQYF
TGTGCCAGTAGGGACGGGGGGGTCACAGATACGCAGTATTTT
>TRBJ1-4|few|-|TRBV6-1|13
CASSERFGYRLFF
TGTGCCAGCAGTGAACGATTCGGGTATAGACTGTTTTTT
>TRBJ2-2|-|-|TRBV2|13
CASSVLRAGELFF
TGTGCCAGCAGTGTATTACGGGCCGGGGAGCTGTTTTTT
>TRBJ1-3|once|-|TRBV30|14
CAWGSGISGNTIYF
TGTGCCTGGGGTTCAGGGATCTCTGGAAACACCATATATTTT
>TRBJ2-7|-|-|TRBV4-1|14
CASSPRDSSYEQYF
TGCGCCAGCAGCCCGCGGGACAGCTCCTACGAGCAGTACTTC
>TRBJ2-5|-|-|TRBV5-4|15
CASSSKTSAQETQYF
TGTGCCAGCAGCTCCAAGACTTCGGCCCAAGAGACCCAGTACTTC
>TRBJ2-7|-|TRBD1|TRBV6-1|15
CASRTWTGTSYEQYF
TGTGCCAGCAGAACCTGGACAGGGACATCCTACGAGCAGTACTTC
>TRBJ1-2|-|-|TRBV7-9|16
CASSLARAEANYGYTF
TGTGCCAGCAGCTTAGCGCGGGCAGAAGCTAACTATGGCTACACCTTC
>TRBJ2-5|-|TRBD2|TRBV4-2|15
CASSQGTRDQETQYF
TGTGCCAGCAGCCAAGGGACTAGAGACCAAGAGACCCAGTACTTC
>TRBJ2-3|-|TRBD2|TRBV9|16
CASSVGTSSSTDTQYF
TGTGCCAGCAGCGTAGGGACTAGCAGTAGCACAGATACGCAGTATTTT
>TRBJ2-7|-|TRBD2|TRBV7-9|14
CASSMGLAGDEQYF
TGTGCCAGCAGTATGGGACTAGCGGGAGACGAGCAGTACTTC
>TRBJ1-2|-|TRBD1|TRBV19|18
CASSIDRTWDRVYYGYTF
TGTGCCAGTAGTATAGACCGGACGTGGGACAGGGTGTACTATGGCTACACCTTC
>TRBJ2-6|few|-|TRBV10-3|17
CAISASKERSGANVLTF
TGTGCCATCAGTGCTAGCAAGGAGCGTTCTGGGGCCAACGTCCTGACTTTC
>TRBJ2-2|-|-|TRBV11-3|13
CASTTSPTGELFF
TGTGCCAGCACTACGTCGCCCACCGGGGAGCTGTTTTTT
>TRBJ1-5|-|TRBD1|TRBV10-2|17
CASSGRGTDYSNQPQHF
TGCGCCAGCAGTGGCCGGGGGACAGATTATAGCAATCAGCCCCAGCATTTT
>TRBJ2-3|few|-|TRBV7-8|13
CASSSTQQFSQYF
TGTGCCAGCAGCTCCACCCAACAGTTTTCGCAGTATTTT
>TRBJ2-3|-|-|TRBV5-1|15
CASRMAAFSTDTQYF
TGCGCCAGCAGAATGGCGGCATTCTCCACAGATACGCAGTATTTT
>TRBJ2-7|-|-|TRBV4-3|15
CASSQDFGPGYEQYF
TGCGCCAGCAGCCAAGATTTTGGACCAGGGTACGAGCAGTACTTC
>TRBJ2-7|-|TRBD2|TRBV4-1|14
CASSLSGRAYEQYF
TGCGCCAGCAGCCTTAGCGGGAGGGCCTACGAGCAGTACTTC
>TRBJ1-3|-|-|TRBV28|16
CASSLILGVSGNTIYF
TGTGCCAGCAGTTTAATTCTAGGGGTCTCTGGAAACACCATATATTTT
>TRBJ2-2|-|-|TRBV5-1|14
CASASRLGTGELFF
TGCGCCAGCGCTAGTCGCCTTGGGACCGGGGAGCTGTTTTTT
>TRBJ1-4|-|-|TRBV7-9|13
CASSLNGNEKLFF
TGTGCCAGCAGCTTAAACGGGAATGAAAAACTGTTTTTT
>TRBJ2-2|-|TRBD1|TRBV6-1|15
CASSEGTGGTGELFF
TGTGCCAGCAGTGAAGGGACAGGGGGCACCGGGGAGCTGTTTTTT
>TRBJ2-1|-|TRBD1|TRBV4-1|15
CASSQEGTGVGEQFF
TGCGCCAGCAGCCAAGAGGGGACAGGGGTGGGTGAGCAGTTCTTC
>TRBJ2-1|-|-|TRBV6-5|16
CASSYTLAIFYNEQFF
TGTGCCAGCAGTTACACCCTAGCGATTTTTTACAATGAGCAGTTCTTC
>TRBJ1-1|-|TRBD1|TRBV7-9|15
CASSFRTGKGTEAFF
TGTGCCAGCAGCTTCCGGACAGGGAAGGGCACTGAAGCTTTCTTT
>TRBJ1-4|-|-|TRBV6-6|14
CASSSGLRWEKLFF
TGTGCCAGCAGTTCGGGGTTACGGTGGGAAAAACTGTTTTTT
>TRBJ2-1|once|TRBD2|TRBV19|15
CASRPAGGIGNEQFF
TGTGCCAGTAGGCCCGCGGGAGGTATCGGGAATGAGCAGTTCTTC
>TRBJ1-6|-|-|TRBV21-1|17
CGSSYKDRDSYNSPLHF
TGTGGCAGCAGCTACAAGGACAGGGACTCCTATAATTCACCCCTCCACTTT
>TRBJ2-7|once|-|TRBV7-8|14
CASSLAQLAYEQYF
TGTGCCAGCAGCTTAGCGCAACTAGCCTACGAGCAGTACTTC
>TRBJ1-5|-|TRBD1|TRBV19|13
CASMGQGNQPQHF
TGTGCCAGTATGGGACAGGGGAATCAGCCCCAGCATTTT
>TRBJ2-7|-|TRBD2|TRBV5-1|17
CASSLGVRLAATYEQYF
TGCGCCAGCAGCTTGGGAGTCCGACTAGCCGCGACCTACGAGCAGTACTTC
>TRBJ2-5|-|-|TRBV5-1|13
CASREGDQETQYF
TGCGCCAGCAGGGAAGGAGACCAAGAGACCCAGTACTTC
>TRBJ1-1|-|-|TRBV21-1|14
CASCKTVRITEAFF
TGTGCCAGCTGTAAGACAGTCAGAATCACTGAAGCTTTCTTT
>TRBJ2-1|-|-|TRBV7-3|16
CASSLLGVGHGDEQFF
TGTGCCAGCAGCTTACTCGGGGTAGGCCACGGCGATGAGCAGTTCTTC
>TRBJ2-1|-|-|TRBV28|16
CASSLSQGGSYNEQFF
TGTGCCAGCAGTTTAAGCCAGGGTGGGTCCTACAATGAGCAGTTCTTC
>TRBJ1-2|-|-|TRBV18|15
CASSRDEWGDYGYTF
TGTGCCAGCTCACGCGACGAATGGGGGGACTATGGCTACACCTTC
>TRBJ2-1|-|TRBD2|TRBV7-8|18
CASSPGVAGGLGYNEQFF
TGTGCCAGCAGCCCCGGGGTAGCGGGAGGTCTGGGGTACAATGAGCAGTTCTTC
>TRBJ2-3|-|TRBD1|TRBV2|16
CASDTWTGPSTDTQYF
TGTGCCAGCGACACCTGGACAGGGCCTAGCACAGATACGCAGTATTTT
>TRBJ2-2|-|-|TRBV6-4|14
CASSDSTGVGELFF
TGTGCCAGCAGTGACTCAACAGGTGTCGGGGAGCTGTTTTTT
>TRBJ1-1|once|TRBD1|TRBV5-1|14
CASSIRGQNTEAFF
TGCGCCAGCTCCATCAGGGGGCAAAACACTGAAGCTTTCTTT
>TRBJ2-5|-|TRBD2|TRBV6-5|15
CASSFVGLGRETQYF
TGTGCCAGCAGTTTCGTAGGACTAGGACGGGAGACCCAGTACTTC